These 25 T cell receptor beta chains originate from one sample sequenced in a study of blood T cells in healthy people across ages (dated by TCRdb to between 2015 and 2017). Receptor amplification or capture employed 5' RACE. TCRdb lists the instrument as Illumina HiSeq 2500. The second PCR ran for roughly 7 to 12 cycles and used a J-beta primer mix along with a sample-barcoded 5' primer. Starting from the raw public reads, TCRdb applied fastp trimming at Q25, assembled clones with MiXCR and retained in-frame beta chains. CDR3 protein duplicates are merged, each entry listing the most common genes and DNA. The sample table records about 1.7 million distinct CDR3 sequences; under 30% of these occur just once. Together, the top ten hold more than 6% of the sample. Specimen: blood. The receptor source for this set is a young woman in good health.

The rearrangement links TRBV5-1 to TRBJ2-1; D may be TRBD1 (6 bases). With 0 bases removed from V and 1 base from J, the gap between germline ends came to 8 bases. CDR1 is SGHRS, CDR2 YFSETQ, per germline. The CDR3 has 15 residues. Here the CDR3 DNA reads TGCGCCAGCAGCTTGGCTGGACAGTCCTACAATGAGCAGTTCTTC. This codes for CASSLAGQSYNEQFF.

The V and J genes are TRBV6-1 and TRBJ1-2; D remains unclear. In germline, CDR1 is MNHNS, CDR2 SASEGT. The CDR3 consists of 15 residues. The V end lost 5 bases, the J end lost 7 bases, and 20 bases lay between the germline ends. CDR3 residues: CASSSLSPLSCGYTF. CDR3 nucleotides: TGTGCCAGCAGTTCGCTCTCCCCCCTGTCCTGTGGCTACACCTTC.

The chain is built from TRBV7-9 and TRBJ2-5, with no clear D. The CDR3 is 13 amino acids. Germline CDR1 SEHNR, CDR2 FQNEAQ (reference sequence). The ends were cut back, 6 bases at V and 2 bases at J, with 10 bases in the middle. The CDR3 is CASSWKLQETQYF. CDR3 coding DNA: TGTGCCAGCAGTTGGAAGTTGCAAGAGACCCAGTACTTC.

This clonotype showed up just a few times. The CDR3 protein is CASSFQGLAGGSEQYF. CDR3 nucleotides: TGTGCCAGCAGCTTCCAGGGACTAGCGGGAGGTAGCGAGCAGTACTTC. The chain recombines TRBV7-2 with TRBJ2-7, with TRBD2 matching over 15 bases. The germline CDR1 and CDR2 sequences are SGHTA and FQGNSA. After removal of 3 bases from V and 6 bases from J, the junction contained 6 bases not matched to a gene. CDR3 length: 16 residues.

In regard to this clonotype: A much larger clone differs from this one at a single base, so this may be a read error. V usage is TRBV15 and J usage is TRBJ2-4; D not resolved. Germline CDR1 is LNHNV and CDR2 is YYDKDF (reference sequence). The V gene lost 0 bases and the J gene lost 13 bases, with 16 bases spanning the gap. The CDR3 consists of 14 residues. The CDR3 sequence is CATSRDLIYNEQYF. Written as DNA, the CDR3 is TGTGCCACCAGCAGAGATTTGATATACAATGAGCAGTACTTC.

V is TRBV6-2 or TRBV6-3 and J is TRBJ1-5; 8 bases agree with TRBD1. V dropped 8 bases and J dropped 4; count of bases not matched to a gene: 10. The CDR3 consists of 15 residues. Per germline, CDR1 MNHEY and CDR2 SVGEGT. Here the CDR3 reads CASAPGQGRNQPQHF. The CDR3 DNA reads TGTGCCAGCGCCCCCGGACAGGGAAGGAATCAGCCCCAGCATTTT.

This clonotype was recorded a few times. It may be a read error: a sequence one base away is much more abundant. The CDR3 region is CASSLRDASYEQYF. CDR3 DNA sequence: TGTGCCAGCAGTCTTCGGGACGCCTCCTACGAGCAGTACTTC. The chain couples TRBV6-2 or TRBV6-3 to TRBJ2-7; D is possibly TRBD1 or TRBD2 (5 bases each). This CDR3 is 14 amino acids long. From germline, CDR1 is MNHEY and CDR2 SVGEGT. Trimming took off 5 bases at V and 0 bases at J, with 11 bases between the two ends.

This clonotype was counted between two and nine times. V usage is TRBV9 and J usage is TRBJ2-1; 8 bases fit TRBD2. This CDR3 is 17 amino acids long. V trimming: 1 base; J trimming: 2 bases; junction bases outside the gene matches: 8. The germline V gene has CDR1 SGDLS and CDR2 YYNGEE. CDR3: CASSVHHLAGPYNEQFF. The CDR3 nucleotides are TGTGCCAGCAGCGTACACCATCTAGCGGGCCCCTACAATGAGCAGTTCTTC.

The chain links TRBV9 to TRBJ2-3; 8 nucleotides match TRBD2. CDR1 and CDR2 from the germline V gene are SGDLS and YYNGEE. Germline trimming cut 3 bases from V and 4 bases from J; bases unmatched to any gene: 10. The CDR3 is made up of 16 amino acids. The CDR3 region has the DNA TGTGCCAGCAGCGGATGGGTTTCCGGGGGGGCAGATACGCAGTATTTT. Translation: CASSGWVSGGADTQYF. Looking up the rest from reference TRBV9 and TRBJ2-3 gives the full variable domain: DSGVTQTPKHLITATGQRVTLRCSPRSGDLSVYWYQQSLDQGLQFLIQYYNGEERAKGNILERFSAQQFPDLHSELNLSSLELGDSALYFCASSGWVSGGADTQYFGPGTRLTVL.

This clonotype has a handful of counts. The chain links TRBV15 to TRBJ2-1, with D tentatively TRBD1 (5 bases). V was trimmed by 5 bases and J by 5 bases, leaving 16 bases between them. The CDR3 length is 15 residues. Germline values: CDR1 LNHNV, CDR2 YYDKDF (reference sequence). The CDR3 sequence: CATSRADRINNEQFF. The CDR3 DNA reads TGTGCCACCAGCCGCGCTGACAGAATAAACAATGAGCAGTTCTTC. Drawing the rest from reference TRBV15 and TRBJ2-1, the complete variable domain is DAMVIQNPRYQVTQFGKPVTLSCSQTLNHNVMYWYQQKSSQAPKLLFHYYDKDFNNEADTPDNFQSRRPNTSFCFLDIRSPGLGDTAMYLCATSRADRINNEQFFGPGTRLTVL.

A note on this clonotype: The junction and the germline gene differ at one end; a read error may be behind it. The chain links TRBV20-1 to TRBJ2-4, with D maybe TRBD1 (6 bases). The CDR3 extends over 14 amino acids. Germline assignment: CDR1 DFQATT and CDR2 SNEGSKA (reference sequence). The CDR3 region has the DNA TGCAGTACTAGAGGCGATGGACAGAAAAACTTTCAGTACTTC. Translated, it gives CSTRGDGQKNFQYF.

The chain employs TRBV12-3 or TRBV12-4 and TRBJ1-1; 8 bases line up with TRBD1. The J segment lost 6 bases and the V segment lost 4 bases, leaving 13 bases of the junction unmatched. The CDR3 has 16 amino acids. This CDR3 reads CASSSDLTGALAEAFF. The CDR3 DNA reads as TGTGCCAGCAGTTCAGATTTGACAGGGGCCCTTGCTGAAGCTTTCTTT.

This clonotype was counted many times. The rearrangement joins TRBV7-9 to TRBJ2-7; D may be TRBD1 (6 bases). This CDR3 contains 14 residues. V was clipped by 5 bases and J by 4 bases, with 15 bases between them. In germline, CDR1 is SEHNR, CDR2 FQNEAQ (reference sequence). The CDR3 here is CASSHGQSAYEQYF. The CDR3 nucleotides read TGTGCCAGCAGCCACGGACAGTCGGCGTACGAGCAGTACTTC.

A single count supports this clonotype. The chain uses TRBV6-2 or TRBV6-3 and TRBJ1-1; 8 nucleotides agree with TRBD1. J was trimmed by 0 bases and V by 2 bases; bases with no gene match: 11. The CDR3 totals 18 residues. Germline V gives CDR1 MNHEY, CDR2 SVGEGT. This CDR3 is CASSYRAGGPRVNTEAFF. The CDR3 DNA is TGTGCCAGCAGTTACAGGGCAGGGGGCCCTCGAGTGAACACTGAAGCTTTCTTT.

V and J are TRBV9 and TRBJ2-3; D is ambiguous. CDR3 size: 14 residues. The germline V and J ends were trimmed by 3 bases and 7 bases, with 15 bases remaining between them. Germline V gene lookup returns CDR1 SGDLS and CDR2 YYNGEE. The CDR3: CASSANGPTNTQYF. The DNA for the CDR3 is TGTGCCAGCAGCGCAAATGGACCCACCAATACGCAGTATTTT.

V and J are TRBV28 and TRBJ1-4, with 8 bases identical to TRBD1. Germline CDR1 and CDR2: MDHEN and SYDVKM. The CDR3 covers 17 residues. With V trimmed by 5 bases and J by 8 bases, 16 bases remained unmatched. The DNA of the CDR3 is TGTGCCAGCAGTCTTCAAGTTCCGACAGGGGTGGCCGAAAAACTGTTTTTT. It codes for CASSLQVPTGVAEKLFF.

Of note for this clonotype: A read error may account for a junction end that differs from germline. The chain is built from TRBV27 and TRBJ1-2, with TRBD1 identical over 7 bases. Germline V CDR1 and CDR2: MNHEY, SMNVEV (reference sequence). This CDR3 contains 15 residues. The CDR3 DNA reads TGTGCCGGCAGTTTTAGACAGGGCCTTAACTATGACTACACCTTC. Translation: CAGSFRQGLNYDYTF.

This clonotype has a count of ten or more. This rearrangement joins TRBV12-3 or TRBV12-4 to TRBJ1-2; D not certain. The V end lost 6 bases, the J end lost 5 bases, and 13 bases lay between the germline ends. This CDR3 contains 13 residues. CDR3 residues: CASSRGGIYGYTF. The CDR3 DNA sequence: TGTGCCAGCAGCCGCGGAGGGATATATGGCTACACCTTC.

This clonotype occurred a few times. This rearrangement joins TRBV11-2 to TRBJ2-5; TRBD2 matches 11 bases. Germline trimming cut 3 bases from V and 3 bases from J; bases unmatched to any gene: 6. Germline V gene lookup returns CDR1 SGHAT and CDR2 FQNNGV. The CDR3 is made up of 16 amino acids. CDR3 coding DNA: TGTGCCAGCAGCTTTTTAGCGGGAGGGATTAAAGAGACCCAGTACTTC. It is translated as CASSFLAGGIKETQYF.

Remarks on this clonotype: With a much larger clone just one base away, this may be a read error. V is TRBV5-1 and J is TRBJ2-1, with 9 bases aligning to TRBD1. The CDR3 consists of 16 residues. Per germline, CDR1 SGHRS and CDR2 YFSETQ. The CDR3 DNA reads TGCGTCAGCAGCTTGGTAGGGGACAGGGAATCGGATGAGCAGTTCTTC. Translation: CVSSLVGDRESDEQFF.

This clonotype has ten or more counts. The rearrangement links TRBV20-1 to TRBJ2-7; 7 bases map to TRBD2. Trimming at V came to 4 bases and at J to 5 bases, leaving 5 bases not matched to a gene. Germline V gene sequence: CDR1 DFQATT, CDR2 SNEGSKA (reference sequence). CDR3 length equals 12 residues. Here the CDR3 DNA reads TGCAGTGCTACTGTCGGGGGGAACGAGCAGTACTTC. This encodes CSATVGGNEQYF.

This clonotype was detected many times. This chain connects TRBV11-2 to TRBJ2-1, with 8 bases matching TRBD2. The germline V gene has CDR1 SGHAT and CDR2 FQNNGV. CDR3 length equals 16 residues. V dropped 5 bases and J dropped 9; count of bases not matched to a gene: 15. In nucleotides, the CDR3 is TGTGCCAGCAGCCCCCAGGGCCGGGAGGGCCGGGGTGAGCAGTTCTTC. Its protein product is CASSPQGREGRGEQFF.

The chain recombines TRBV29-1 with TRBJ1-1; perhaps TRBD1 as D (5 bases). Trimming took 5 bases from V and 1 from J, leaving 17 bases between them. The germline V gene encodes CDR1 SQVTM and CDR2 ANQGSEA. This CDR3 region has 15 residues. Written as DNA, the CDR3 is TGCAGCGTTCCGGAGTCAGGGACTCGGAACACTGAAGCTTTCTTT. Translation: CSVPESGTRNTEAFF.

As regards this clonotype: One end of the junction does not line up with germline, which may come from a read error. The V and J genes are TRBV3-1 and TRBJ1-2, with 10 bases identical to TRBD1. Germline lookup yields CDR1 LGHDT and CDR2 YNNKEL (reference sequence). The CDR3 has 18 residues. CDR3: CAGSQDGIRTGGVYGYTF. The CDR3 coding sequence is TGTGCCGGCAGCCAAGATGGGATCCGGACAGGGGGTGTCTATGGCTACACCTTC.

The rearrangement uses TRBV3-1 and TRBJ2-7, with 10 bases aligning to TRBD2. The CDR3 is 17 residues long. Germline CDR1 reads LGHDT; CDR2 reads YNNKEL (reference sequence). With 4 bases clipped from V and 4 bases from J, the junction kept 13 bases outside the gene matches. Here the CDR3 DNA reads TGTGCCAGCAGCCGGGGGGGGCTAGCGGGAGTGGGTTACGAGCAGTACTTC. Protein: CASSRGGLAGVGYEQYF.